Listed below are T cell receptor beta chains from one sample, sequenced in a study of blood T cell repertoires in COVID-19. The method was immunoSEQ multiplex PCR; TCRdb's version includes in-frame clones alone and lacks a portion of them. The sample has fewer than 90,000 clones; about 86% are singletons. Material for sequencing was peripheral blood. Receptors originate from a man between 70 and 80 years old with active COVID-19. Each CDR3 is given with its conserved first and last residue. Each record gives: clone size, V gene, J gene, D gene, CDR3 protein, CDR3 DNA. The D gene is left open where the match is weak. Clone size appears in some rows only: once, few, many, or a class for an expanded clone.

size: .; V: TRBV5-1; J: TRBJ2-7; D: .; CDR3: CASSLVGPTFYEQYF; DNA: TGCGCCAGCAGCTTGGTTGGGCCGACCTTCTACGAGCAGTACTTC
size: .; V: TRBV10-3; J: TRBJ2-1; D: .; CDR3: CAISGLANNEQFF; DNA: TGTGCCATCAGTGGCCTAGCCAACAATGAGCAGTTCTTC
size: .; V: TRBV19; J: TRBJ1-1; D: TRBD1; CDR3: CASSNGDSSLGTEAFF; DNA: TGTGCCAGTAGTAATGGGGACAGTTCCTTAGGGACTGAAGCTTTCTTT
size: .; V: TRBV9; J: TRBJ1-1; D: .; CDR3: CASSADPQGRNTEAFF; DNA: TGTGCCAGCAGCGCAGACCCCCAGGGGCGGAACACTGAAGCTTTCTTT
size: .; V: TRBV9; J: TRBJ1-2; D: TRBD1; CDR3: CASSVGGQGENYGYTF; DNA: TGTGCCAGCAGCGTAGGCGGACAGGGCGAGAACTATGGCTACACCTTC
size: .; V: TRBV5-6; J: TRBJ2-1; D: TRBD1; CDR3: CASSFRQGPYNEQFF; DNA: TGTGCCAGCAGCTTCCGACAGGGGCCGTACAATGAGCAGTTCTTC
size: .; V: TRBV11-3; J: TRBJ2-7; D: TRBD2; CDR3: CASSLVPGLAGFPYEQYF; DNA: TGTGCCAGCAGCTTAGTCCCCGGACTAGCGGGATTCCCCTACGAGCAGTACTTC
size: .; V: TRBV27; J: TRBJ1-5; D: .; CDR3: CASSLGGANQPQHF; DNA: TGTGCCAGCAGTTTAGGGGGGGCGAATCAGCCCCAGCATTTT
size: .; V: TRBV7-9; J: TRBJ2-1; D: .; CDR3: CASSFSGLSSYNEQFF; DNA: TGTGCCAGCAGCTTCAGCGGGCTTAGCTCCTACAATGAGCAGTTCTTC
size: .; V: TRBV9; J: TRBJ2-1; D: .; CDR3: CASSVGHEQFF; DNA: TGTGCCAGCAGCGTAGGGCATGAGCAGTTCTTC
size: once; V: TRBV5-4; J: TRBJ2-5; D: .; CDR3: CASSPSLGGETQYF; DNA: TGTGCCAGCAGCCCCTCTCTCGGCGGGGAGACCCAGTACTTC
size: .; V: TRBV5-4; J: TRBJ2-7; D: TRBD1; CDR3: CASSTRTGTYEQYF; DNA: TGTGCCAGCAGCACCCGGACAGGAACCTACGAGCAGTACTTC
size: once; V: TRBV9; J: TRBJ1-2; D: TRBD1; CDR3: CASSTQGGANYGYTF; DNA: TGTGCCAGCAGCACCCAGGGGGGAGCTAACTATGGCTACACCTTC
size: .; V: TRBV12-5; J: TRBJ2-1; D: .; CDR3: CASGWDLGLFF; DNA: TGTGCTAGTGGCTGGGACTTAGGGTTGTTCTTC
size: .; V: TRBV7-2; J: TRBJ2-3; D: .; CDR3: CASSLGGPPDTQYF; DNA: TGTGCCAGCAGCTTGGGGGGGCCCCCAGATACGCAGTATTTT
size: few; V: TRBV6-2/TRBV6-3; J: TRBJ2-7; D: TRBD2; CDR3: CASSPTSVPVEQYF; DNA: TGTGCCAGCAGCCCCACTAGCGTCCCGGTCGAGCAGTACTTC
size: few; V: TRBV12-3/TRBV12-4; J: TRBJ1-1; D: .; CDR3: CASSLKRNTEAFF; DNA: TGTGCCAGCAGTTTAAAGAGGAACACTGAAGCTTTCTTT